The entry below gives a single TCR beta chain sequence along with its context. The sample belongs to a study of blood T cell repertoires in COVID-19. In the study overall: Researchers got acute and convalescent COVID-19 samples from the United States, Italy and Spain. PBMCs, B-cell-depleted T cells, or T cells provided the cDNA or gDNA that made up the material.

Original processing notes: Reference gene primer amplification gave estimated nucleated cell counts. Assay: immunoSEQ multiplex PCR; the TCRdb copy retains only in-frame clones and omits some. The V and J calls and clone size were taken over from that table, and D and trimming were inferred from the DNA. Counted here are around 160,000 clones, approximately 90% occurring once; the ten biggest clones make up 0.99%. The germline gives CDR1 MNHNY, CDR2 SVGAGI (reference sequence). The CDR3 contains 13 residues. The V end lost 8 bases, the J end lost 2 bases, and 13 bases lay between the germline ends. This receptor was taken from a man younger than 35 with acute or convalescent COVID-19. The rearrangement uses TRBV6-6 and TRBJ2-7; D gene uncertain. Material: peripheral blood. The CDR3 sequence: CASRPGTAYEQYF. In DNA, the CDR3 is TGTGCCAGCCGCCCCGGTACCGCCTACGAGCAGTACTTC.